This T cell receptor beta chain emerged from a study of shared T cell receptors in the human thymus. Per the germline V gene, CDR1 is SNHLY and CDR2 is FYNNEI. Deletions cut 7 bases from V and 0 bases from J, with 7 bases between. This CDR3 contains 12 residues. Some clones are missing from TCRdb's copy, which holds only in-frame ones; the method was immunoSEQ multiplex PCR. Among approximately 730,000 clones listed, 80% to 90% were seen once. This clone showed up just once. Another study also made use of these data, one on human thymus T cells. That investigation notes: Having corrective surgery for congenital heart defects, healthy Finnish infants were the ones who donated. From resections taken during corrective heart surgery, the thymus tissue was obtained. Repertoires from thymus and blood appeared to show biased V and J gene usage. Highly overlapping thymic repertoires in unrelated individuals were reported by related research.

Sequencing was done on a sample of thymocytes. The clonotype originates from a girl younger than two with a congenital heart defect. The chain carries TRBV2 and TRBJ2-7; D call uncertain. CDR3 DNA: TGTGCCAGCACCGACAACTCCTACGAGCAGTACTTC. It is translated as CASTDNSYEQYF.